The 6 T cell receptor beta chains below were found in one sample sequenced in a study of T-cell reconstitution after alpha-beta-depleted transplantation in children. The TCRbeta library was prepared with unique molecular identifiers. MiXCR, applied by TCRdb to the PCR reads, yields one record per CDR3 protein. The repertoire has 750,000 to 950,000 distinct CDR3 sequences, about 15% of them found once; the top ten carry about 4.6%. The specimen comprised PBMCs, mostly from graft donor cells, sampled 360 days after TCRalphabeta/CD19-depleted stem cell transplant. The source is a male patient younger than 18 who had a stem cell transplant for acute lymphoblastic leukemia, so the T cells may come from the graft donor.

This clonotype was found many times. This CDR3 is CASSLGGGSGEKLFF. The CDR3 DNA reads as TGCGCCAGCAGCTTGGGAGGGGGCTCGGGTGAAAAACTGTTTTTT. The V and J genes are TRBV5-1 and TRBJ1-4; 7 positions agree with TRBD1. The CDR3 is 15 residues long. Unmatched junction bases numbered 6, after V lost 0 bases and J lost 7 bases. Germline V gene sequence: CDR1 SGHRS, CDR2 YFSETQ.

DNA for the CDR3: TGCGCCAGCAGCCATAAACGACCCTTGTTTCGGGCAGATACGCAGTATTTT. Translating it yields CASSHKRPLFRADTQYF. V usage is TRBV4-1 and J usage is TRBJ2-3; D uncertain. Germline V gives CDR1 MGHRA, CDR2 YSYEKL. The ends were cut back, 3 bases at V and 4 bases at J, with 20 bases in the middle. The CDR3 runs to 17 residues.

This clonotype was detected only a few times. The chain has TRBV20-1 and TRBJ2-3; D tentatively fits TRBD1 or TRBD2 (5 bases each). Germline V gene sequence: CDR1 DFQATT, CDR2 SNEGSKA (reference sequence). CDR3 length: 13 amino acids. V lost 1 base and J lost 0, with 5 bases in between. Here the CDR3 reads CSARGGSTDTQYF. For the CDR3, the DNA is TGCAGTGCTAGAGGGGGGAGCACAGATACGCAGTATTTT.

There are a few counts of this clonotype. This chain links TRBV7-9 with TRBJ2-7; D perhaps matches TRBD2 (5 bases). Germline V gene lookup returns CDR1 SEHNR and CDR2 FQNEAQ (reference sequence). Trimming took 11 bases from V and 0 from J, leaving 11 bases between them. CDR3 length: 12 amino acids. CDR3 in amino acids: CAGMGSSYEQYF. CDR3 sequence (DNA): TGTGCCGGGATGGGGAGCTCCTACGAGCAGTACTTC.

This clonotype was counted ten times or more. DNA for the CDR3: TGTGCCAGCAGCCCGGGACTCCGTCCCACAGATACGCAGTATTTT. Protein product: CASSPGLRPTDTQYF. The chain carries TRBV11-3 and TRBJ2-3; TRBD2 might be the D (6 bases). In germline, CDR1 is SGHNT, CDR2 YENEEA. The V gene lost 5 bases and the J gene lost 2 bases, with 14 bases spanning the gap. There are 15 residues in the CDR3.

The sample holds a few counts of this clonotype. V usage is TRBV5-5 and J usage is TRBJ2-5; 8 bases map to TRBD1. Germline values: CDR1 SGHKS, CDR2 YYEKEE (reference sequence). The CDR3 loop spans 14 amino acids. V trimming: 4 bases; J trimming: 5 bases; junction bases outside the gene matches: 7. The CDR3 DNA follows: TGTGCCAGCAGCCCCGGACAGGGAATGGAGACCCAGTACTTC. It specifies CASSPGQGMETQYF.